Listed below are T cell receptor beta chains from one sample, sequenced in a study of CD8+ T cells in alopecia areata. The data were produced by immunoSEQ multiplex PCR, yet TCRdb's version contains in-frame clones alone and is incomplete. This table holds hundreds of thousands of clones, approximately 72% found once. The source was CD4+ T cells sorted from blood, collected around week 42, from a patient treated with tofacitinib. Receptors were obtained from a human donor with alopecia areata. CDR3s include the opening cysteine and the closing phenylalanine or tryptophan.

v_call,j_call,cdr3_aa
TRBV4-1,TRBJ2-5,CASSPNQQGAINAQETQYF
TRBV29-1,TRBJ1-5,CSVSGEVGGNQPQHF
TRBV6-1,TRBJ2-3,CASSEAGGTQYF
TRBV5-6,TRBJ1-1,CASSGVQGANTEAFF
TRBV28,TRBJ2-2,CASSLGGGTGELFF
TRBV30,TRBJ2-1,CAWSVGGGVSSYNEQFF
TRBV6-1,TRBJ1-1,CATRQGQHTEAFF
TRBV30,TRBJ1-6,CAWSAGQNNSPLHF
TRBV6-1,TRBJ2-1,CASSEKTRAPNEQFF
TRBV2,TRBJ1-5,CASSLHGNQPQHF
TRBV7-2,TRBJ2-7,CASSPAGGGSYEQYF
TRBV6-6,TRBJ2-7,CASTFDHQGGSYEQYF
TRBV5-1,TRBJ2-7,CASSANPSGGPYEQYF
TRBV13,TRBJ2-7,CASSLVGGYEQYF
TRBV30,TRBJ1-1,CAWNGGNTEAFF
TRBV7-8,TRBJ2-7,CASSAEDEQYF
TRBV5-1,TRBJ2-3,CASSRRTGTQTDTQYF
TRBV11-2,TRBJ2-7,CASSRKPLDGEDEQYF
TRBV10-3,TRBJ2-5,CAITAQLAGGPETQYF
TRBV29-1,TRBJ1-1,CSVEDRVDRVGTEAFF
TRBV10-3,TRBJ1-5,CAISESGGSQPQHF
TRBV18,TRBJ2-1,CASSLIPSSYNEQFF
TRBV10-2,TRBJ2-1,CASTPGQHNEQFF
TRBV7-2,TRBJ1-2,CASSSGPNVGGYTF
TRBV9,TRBJ1-1,CASSRGGVGAAFF
TRBV23-1,TRBJ1-2,CASSQSIIGAGYGYTF
TRBV29-1,TRBJ2-3,CSVASSGGAGDTQYF
TRBV4-1,TRBJ1-1,CASSQGPLGTEAFF
TRBV18,TRBJ1-2,CASSTGQGASDYGYTF
TRBV19,TRBJ2-2,CASSTGGELFF
TRBV14,TRBJ2-7,CASSQDRLGEQYF
TRBV11-2,TRBJ2-1,CASSKTTGSPPFF
TRBV11-2,TRBJ2-6,CASSSRAGGANVLTF
TRBV5-4,TRBJ2-2,CASSLGLAQVGELFF
TRBV29-1,TRBJ1-2,CSELGTGYGYTF
TRBV15,TRBJ2-4,CATRTPTGPKNIQYF
TRBV18,TRBJ2-6,CASSQGSGANVLTF
TRBV7-3,TRBJ2-3,CASSSTYGDSRYF
TRBV19,TRBJ2-1,CASSIQGTPYNEQFF
TRBV9,TRBJ1-1,CASSPAGGNTEAFF
TRBV14,TRBJ2-7,CASSQDPTTPKDEQYF
TRBV5-1,TRBJ1-1,CASSLGTEAFF
TRBV30,TRBJ2-7,CAWARDRGGEQYF
TRBV2,TRBJ2-3,CASRPQGDTQYF
TRBV29-1,TRBJ1-5,CSVAQGLDQPQHF
TRBV6-5,TRBJ2-1,CASSFSGSSYNEQFF
TRBV5-1,TRBJ2-5,CASRSTGTSLNQETQYF
TRBV6-1,TRBJ1-1,CASSRNIGETEAFF
TRBV4-3,TRBJ1-4,CASSQDVPGRWVEKLFF
TRBV15,TRBJ1-3,CATSPRSPGQQGNTIYF